The sequence of this T cell receptor beta chain was determined in a study of somatic mutations in cytotoxic T cells in rheumatoid arthritis. Study at large: Blood (roughly 28 ml EDTA) from each patient was taken right after diagnosis, before any treatment. There were some V beta antibody-stained T-cell populations flow-sorted at nearly 100% purity, and these included V beta1+ cells sequenced for TCRB.

Concerning this clone itself: What it recognizes is unknown.

Libraries were prepared by immunoSEQ multiplex PCR; TCRdb keeps only in-frame clonotypes and omits some of them. Among under 20,000 clones, about 85% were seen once, and the ten largest hold under 9%. This CDR3 is 14 amino acids long. The germline V gene has CDR1 SGHAT and CDR2 FQNNGV. V was clipped by 1 base and J by 2 bases; unmatched bases: 0. Study results and caveats: Patients with rheumatoid arthritis did not differ significantly from age-matched healthy controls in CD8+ T-cell clonality.

This clonotype was obtained from a woman between 40 and 55 years old with rheumatoid arthritis. The rearrangement joins TRBV11-2 to TRBJ2-7, with 9 bases that match TRBD1. The source material was CD8+ T cells sorted from blood. The CDR3 sequence is CASSLGTGAYEQYF. As DNA, the CDR3 is TGTGCCAGCAGCTTAGGGACAGGGGCCTACGAGCAGTACTTC. Drawing the rest from reference TRBV11-2 and TRBJ2-7, the complete variable domain is EAGVAQSPRYKIIEKRQSVAFWCNPISGHATLYWYQQILGQGPKLLIQFQNNGVVDDSQLPKDRFSAERLKGVDSTLKIQPAKLEDSAVYLCASSLGTGAYEQYFGPGTRLTVT.